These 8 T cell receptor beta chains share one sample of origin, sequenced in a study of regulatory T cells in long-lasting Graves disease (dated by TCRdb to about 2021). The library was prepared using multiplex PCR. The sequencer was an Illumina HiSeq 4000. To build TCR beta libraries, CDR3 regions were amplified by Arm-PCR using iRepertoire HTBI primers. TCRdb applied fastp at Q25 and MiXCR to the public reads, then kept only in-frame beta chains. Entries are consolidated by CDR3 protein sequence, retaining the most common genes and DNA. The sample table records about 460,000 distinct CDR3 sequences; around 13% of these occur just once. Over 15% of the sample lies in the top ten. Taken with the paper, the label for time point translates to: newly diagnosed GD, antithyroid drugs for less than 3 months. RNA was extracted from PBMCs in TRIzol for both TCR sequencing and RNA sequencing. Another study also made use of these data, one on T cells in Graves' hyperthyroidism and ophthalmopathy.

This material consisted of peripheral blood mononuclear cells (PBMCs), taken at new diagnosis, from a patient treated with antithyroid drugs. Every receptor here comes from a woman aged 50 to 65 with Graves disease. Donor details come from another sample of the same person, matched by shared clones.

CDR3 sequence (DNA): TGTGCCAGCACCCCCGGGACAGGGGCCGCCGGGGAGCTGTTTTTT. Its translation: CASTPGTGAAGELFF. The chain combines TRBV12-3 or TRBV12-4 with TRBJ2-2; TRBD1 agrees at 10 bases. The CDR3 runs 15 residues. The J segment lost 6 bases and the V segment lost 7 bases, leaving 8 bases of the junction unmatched.

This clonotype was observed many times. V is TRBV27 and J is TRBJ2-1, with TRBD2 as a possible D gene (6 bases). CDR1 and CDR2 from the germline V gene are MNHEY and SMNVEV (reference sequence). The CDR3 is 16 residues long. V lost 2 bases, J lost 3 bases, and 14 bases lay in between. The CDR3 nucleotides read TGTGCCAGCAGTTTAACTGGCGGGATAGGCTACAATGAGCAGTTCTTC. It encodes CASSLTGGIGYNEQFF.

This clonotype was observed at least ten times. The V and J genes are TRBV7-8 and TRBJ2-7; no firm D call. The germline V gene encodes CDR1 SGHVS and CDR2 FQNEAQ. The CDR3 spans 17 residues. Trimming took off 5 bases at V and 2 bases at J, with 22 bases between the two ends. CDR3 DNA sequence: TGTGCCAGCAGCGTCCTCTACCGCTCCGCTAGTACCTACGAGCAGTACTTC. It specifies CASSVLYRSASTYEQYF.

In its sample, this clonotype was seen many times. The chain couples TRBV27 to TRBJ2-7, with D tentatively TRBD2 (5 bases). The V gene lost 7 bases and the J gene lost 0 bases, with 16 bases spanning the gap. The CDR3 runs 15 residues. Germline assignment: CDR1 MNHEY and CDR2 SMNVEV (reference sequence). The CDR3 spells CASTSRKRSSYEQYF. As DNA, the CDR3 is TGTGCCAGCACCAGCAGGAAGCGGAGCTCCTACGAGCAGTACTTC.

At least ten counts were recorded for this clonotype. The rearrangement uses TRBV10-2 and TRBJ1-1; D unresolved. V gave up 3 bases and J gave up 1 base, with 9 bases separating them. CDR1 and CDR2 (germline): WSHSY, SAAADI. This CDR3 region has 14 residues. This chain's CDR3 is CASSDGAGNTEAFF. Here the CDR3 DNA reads TGCGCCAGCAGTGACGGTGCGGGGAACACTGAAGCTTTCTTT.

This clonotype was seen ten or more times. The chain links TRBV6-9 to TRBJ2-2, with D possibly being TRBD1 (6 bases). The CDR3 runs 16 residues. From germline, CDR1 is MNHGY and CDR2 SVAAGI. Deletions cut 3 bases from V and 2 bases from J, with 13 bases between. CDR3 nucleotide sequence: TGTGCCAGCAGTTACGGTGGGGGCCTTAACACCGGGGAGCTGTTTTTT. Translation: CASSYGGGLNTGELFF.

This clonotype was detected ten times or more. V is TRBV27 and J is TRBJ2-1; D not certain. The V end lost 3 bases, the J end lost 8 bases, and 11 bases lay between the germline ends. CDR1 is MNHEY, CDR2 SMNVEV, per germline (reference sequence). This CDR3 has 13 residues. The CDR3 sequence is CASSFSSKHEQFF. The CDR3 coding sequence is TGTGCCAGCAGTTTCTCCAGTAAACATGAGCAGTTCTTC.

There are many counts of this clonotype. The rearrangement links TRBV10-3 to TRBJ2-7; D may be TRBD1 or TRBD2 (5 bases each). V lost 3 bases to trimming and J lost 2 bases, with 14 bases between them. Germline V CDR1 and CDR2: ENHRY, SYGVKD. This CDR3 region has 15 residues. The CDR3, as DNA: TGTGCCATCAGTGACGGGACGAAGGGGCCCTACGAGCAGTACTTC. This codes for CAISDGTKGPYEQYF.